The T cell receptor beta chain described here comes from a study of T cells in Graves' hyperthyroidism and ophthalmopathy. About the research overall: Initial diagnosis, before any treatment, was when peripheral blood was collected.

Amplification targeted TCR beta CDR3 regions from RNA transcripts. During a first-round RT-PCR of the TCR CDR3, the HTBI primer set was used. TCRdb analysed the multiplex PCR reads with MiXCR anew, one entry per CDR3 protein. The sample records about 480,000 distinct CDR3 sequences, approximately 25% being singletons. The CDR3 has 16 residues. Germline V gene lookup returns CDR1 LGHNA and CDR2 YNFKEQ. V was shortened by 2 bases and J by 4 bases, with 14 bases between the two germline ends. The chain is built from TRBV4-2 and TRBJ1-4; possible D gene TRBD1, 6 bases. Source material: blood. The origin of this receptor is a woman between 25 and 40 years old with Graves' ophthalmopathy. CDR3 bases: TGTGCCAGCAGCCAATCCGGAGGGGGAGTTAATGAAAAACTGTTTTTT. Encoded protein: CASSQSGGGVNEKLFF.